Below are 25 T cell receptor beta chains sequenced from a single sample in a study of shared clonotypes between healthy human individuals. Assay: immunoSEQ multiplex PCR; the TCRdb copy retains only in-frame clones and omits some. The table includes under 150,000 clones, about 67% detected once. The sample comprised memory CD8+ T cells sorted from blood. Sample subset: CD45RO+ cells pooled with CCR7-negative TemRA cells. The receptors were gathered from a woman in her thirties in good health.

This clone was detected a few times. This specimen includes other DNA sequences encoding the same CDR3. The chain couples TRBV5-6 to TRBJ2-7; 8 bases agree with TRBD1. The CDR3 runs 14 residues. Germline assignment: CDR1 SGHDT and CDR2 YYEEEE. V dropped 4 bases and J dropped 3; count of bases not matched to a gene: 6. The DNA for the CDR3 is TGTGCCAGCAGCCCCGGACAGGGTGGCTACGAGCAGTACTTC. Amino acids: CASSPGQGGYEQYF.

J is TRBJ2-3 and V is TRBV19; D perhaps matches TRBD2 (5 bases). The germline CDR1 and CDR2 sequences are LNHDA and SQIVND (reference sequence). The CDR3 totals 15 residues. V shed 6 bases and J shed 6 bases, with 19 bases lying between them. CDR3 sequence reads: CASSPLEGRVDTQYF. In DNA form, the CDR3 reads TGTGCCAGTAGCCCCCTAGAGGGCCGGGTTGATACGCAGTATTTT. The full variable domain, its missing parts supplied by reference TRBV19 and TRBJ2-3, is DGGITQSPKYLFRKEGQNVTLSCEQNLNHDAMYWYRQDPGQGLRLIYYSQIVNDFQKGDIAEGYSVSREKKESFPLTVTSAQKNPTAFYLCASSPLEGRVDTQYFGPGTRLTVL.

There are many counts of this clone. V is TRBV28 and J is TRBJ1-2, with a possible D match to TRBD1 (5 bases). Germline V gives CDR1 MDHEN, CDR2 SYDVKM. CDR3 length equals 13 residues. The ends were cut back, 5 bases at V and 7 bases at J, with 14 bases in the middle. Here the CDR3 reads CASSDHRSAGYTF. The CDR3 DNA reads TGTGCCAGCAGTGACCACAGGAGCGCTGGCTACACCTTC.

This clone came up many times. The chain couples TRBV6-1 to TRBJ1-3; unclear D gene. V shed 6 bases and J shed 0 bases, with 12 bases lying between them. In germline, CDR1 is MNHNS, CDR2 SASEGT. There are 15 residues in the CDR3. This CDR3 reads CASRVDPASGNTIYF. CDR3 nucleotide sequence: TGTGCCAGCAGGGTTGACCCGGCCTCTGGAAACACCATATATTTT.

The chain joins TRBV4-1 to TRBJ2-7; 8 nucleotides match TRBD2. Losses at the gene ends were 1 base for V and 7 bases for J; bases not matched to a gene: 18. The CDR3 totals 18 residues. The germline gives CDR1 MGHRA, CDR2 YSYEKL. The CDR3 protein is CASSQVGLRREAAGEQYF. The CDR3 bases are TGCGCCAGCAGCCAAGTAGGGTTACGGCGGGAGGCAGCTGGGGAGCAGTACTTC.

CDR3 loop: CASSLRGLLIVEQYF. The CDR3 bases are TGTGCCAGCAGTTTAAGAGGGCTACTGATTGTCGAGCAGTACTTC. The chain carries TRBV28 and TRBJ2-7; the D gene is possibly TRBD2 (5 bases). The CDR3 length is 15 residues. Germline V gene lookup returns CDR1 MDHEN and CDR2 SYDVKM. Trimming cost V 2 bases and J 6 bases, with 17 bases left between them.

The chain couples TRBV7-8 to TRBJ1-2; D may be TRBD1 (5 bases). The V gene's germline CDR1 is SGHVS and CDR2 FQNEAQ. The CDR3 covers 14 residues. V gave up 5 bases and J gave up 13 bases, with 23 bases separating them. CDR3: CASSVGDRGDDITF. DNA for the CDR3: TGTGCCAGCAGCGTAGGGGACCGCGGGGATGATATCACCTTC. Full variable domain (remainder filled in from reference TRBV7-8 and TRBJ1-2): GAGVSQSPRYKVAKRGQDVALRCDPISGHVSLFWYQQALGQGPEFLTYFQNEAQLDKSGLPSDRFFAERPEGSVSTLKIQRTQQEDSAVYLCASSVGDRGDDITFGSGTRLTVV.

The chain recombines TRBV6-1 with TRBJ1-5; 8 bases match TRBD1. This CDR3 is built from 15 residues. Germline V gene lookup returns CDR1 MNHNS and CDR2 SASEGT. The V and J ends lost 5 bases and 8 bases, in that order; junction bases with no gene match: 11. DNA of the CDR3: TGTGCCAGCAGTCCCGGGACAGGTGGGTCGGAGCCCCAGCATTTT. This codes for CASSPGTGGSEPQHF.

The genes are TRBV28 and TRBJ2-4; 11 bases fit TRBD1. Per the germline V gene, CDR1 is MDHEN and CDR2 is SYDVKM. V shed 8 bases and J 0 bases; nucleotides not matched to a gene: 18. The CDR3 sequence is 20 residues long. The CDR3 reads CASYYERDRGGSQAKNIQYF. CDR3 DNA sequence: TGTGCCAGCTATTATGAGAGGGACAGGGGGGGATCCCAAGCCAAAAACATTCAGTACTTC.

This chain uses TRBV29-1 with TRBJ1-2; D unresolved. There are 12 residues in the CDR3. Germline CDR1 reads SQVTM; CDR2 reads ANQGSEA. The V and J ends lost 3 bases and 8 bases respectively, with 13 bases between them. CDR3 region: CSVEYPHRGYTF. CDR3 DNA: TGCAGCGTTGAGTACCCGCACCGCGGCTACACCTTC.

V is TRBV13 and J is TRBJ1-4; 11 bases map to TRBD1. The germline gives CDR1 PRHDT, CDR2 FYEKMQ (reference sequence). With V trimmed by 5 bases and J by 7 bases, 12 bases remained unmatched. CDR3 length: 17 amino acids. The CDR3 is CASSPGRDRGVGEKLFF. The CDR3, as DNA: TGTGCCAGCAGCCCTGGCCGGGACAGGGGGGTTGGTGAAAAACTGTTTTTT.

The rearrangement uses TRBV27 and TRBJ2-6, with D perhaps TRBD1 (6 bases). Trimming pared 2 bases from V and 4 bases from J, leaving 12 bases between. The CDR3 consists of 16 residues. From germline, CDR1 is MNHEY and CDR2 SMNVEV (reference sequence). CDR3 in DNA: TGTGCCAGCAGTTTAATTAGGGGGTCCGGGGCCAACGTCCTGACTTTC. Translated: CASSLIRGSGANVLTF.

The V call is TRBV29-1, the J call TRBJ2-3, with 10 bases fitting TRBD1. The CDR3 extends over 13 amino acids. CDR1 and CDR2 (germline): SQVTM, ANQGSEA. V was pared by 7 bases and J by 6 bases, with 7 bases of the junction left unmatched. The CDR3 region has the DNA TGCAGCGGGGGGACAGGGGAGGCGGATACGCAGTATTTT. This sequence encodes CSGGTGEADTQYF.

This clone came up many times. This sequence joins TRBV11-3 and TRBJ2-1, with D perhaps TRBD2 (6 bases). Looked up from germline, CDR1 is SGHNT and CDR2 is YENEEA. The V and J ends lost 4 bases and 2 bases respectively, with 9 bases between them. The CDR3 runs 14 residues. CDR3: CASSSGLAYNEQFF. DNA for the CDR3: TGTGCCAGCAGCTCGGGACTGGCCTACAATGAGCAGTTCTTC.

The V call is TRBV7-8, the J call TRBJ2-1; no firm D call. The V and J ends lost 3 bases and 0 bases respectively, with 9 bases between them. Germline V lookup: CDR1 SGHVS, CDR2 FQNEAQ. The length of the CDR3 is 15 residues. The CDR3 is CASSLGPSSYNEQFF. DNA for the CDR3: TGTGCCAGCAGCTTGGGTCCCAGCTCCTACAATGAGCAGTTCTTC.

The chain carries TRBV10-3 and TRBJ1-5; 7 positions match TRBD1. V trimming: 2 bases; J trimming: 10 bases; junction bases outside the gene matches: 8. Germline CDR1 and CDR2: ENHRY and SYGVKD. The CDR3 is 14 residues long. CDR3: CAISENRGAGPQHF. DNA of the CDR3: TGTGCCATCAGTGAGAACAGGGGTGCCGGACCCCAGCATTTT.

The J gene is TRBJ1-5, the V gene TRBV30, with D perhaps matching TRBD1 (5 bases). Trimming took off 5 bases at V and 8 bases at J, with 25 bases between the two ends. Looked up from germline, CDR1 is GTSNPN and CDR2 is SVGIG (reference sequence). The CDR3 has 16 amino acids. The CDR3 DNA reads TGTGCCTGGTCAGGCGTCCCAGGGAACTCTGCTGAGCCCCAGCATTTT. Translation gives CAWSGVPGNSAEPQHF.

This rearrangement joins TRBV11-2 to TRBJ2-1, with a possible D match to TRBD1 (6 bases). The CDR3 is 14 amino acids. V lost 2 bases and J lost 10, with 15 bases in between. Germline lookup yields CDR1 SGHAT and CDR2 FQNNGV. The CDR3 DNA reads TGTGCCAGCAGCTTACACAGGGAAACGGGGGAGCAGTTCTTC. Its protein product is CASSLHRETGEQFF.

The chain joins TRBV18 to TRBJ1-4; 7 bases are a match to TRBD1. The CDR3 is 14 residues long. Germline V gene sequence: CDR1 KGHSH, CDR2 LQKENI. The V and J ends lost 3 bases and 3 bases, in that order; junction bases with no gene match: 1. Here the CDR3 reads CASSPDRANEKLFF. CDR3 bases: TGTGCCAGCTCACCCGACAGGGCTAATGAAAAACTGTTTTTT.

The chain combines TRBV27 with TRBJ2-7; D is undetermined. In germline, CDR1 is MNHEY, CDR2 SMNVEV (reference sequence). The CDR3 is 16 amino acids. Trimming stripped 2 bases from V and 5 bases from J, with 19 bases between. The CDR3: CASSLGYPLLWDEQYF. The CDR3 DNA follows: TGTGCCAGCAGTTTAGGGTACCCCCTCCTCTGGGACGAGCAGTACTTC.

CDR3 sequence reads: CASSQEGQTGVTEAFF. CDR3 in DNA: TGCGCCAGCAGCCAAGAAGGGCAGACAGGGGTTACTGAAGCTTTCTTT. The chain recombines TRBV4-1 with TRBJ1-1, with 8 bases fitting TRBD1. CDR3 length: 16 residues. The trim removed 0 bases at V and 5 bases at J, leaving 8 bases unmatched. Germline V gives CDR1 MGHRA, CDR2 YSYEKL.

This clone has more than one count but fewer than ten. The genes are TRBV4-1 and TRBJ1-1; no definite D call. Germline V lookup: CDR1 MGHRA, CDR2 YSYEKL. The CDR3 runs to 15 residues. V lost 6 bases, J lost 4 bases, and 18 bases lay in between. The CDR3 nucleotides read TGCGCCAGCAGAACAATCCACCGACTTTTCACTGAAGCTTTCTTT. It specifies CASRTIHRLFTEAFF.

J is TRBJ2-7 and V is TRBV9; 7 bases align to TRBD2. Germline CDR1 is SGDLS and CDR2 is YYNGEE. CDR3 size: 16 residues. The ends lost 1 base at V and 5 bases at J; junction bases unmatched: 12. CDR3 loop: CASSVPQIGGFNEQYF. The CDR3 region has the DNA TGTGCCAGCAGCGTACCCCAGATCGGGGGGTTTAACGAGCAGTACTTC.

The rearrangement joins TRBV30 to TRBJ2-2; 9 positions match TRBD1. CDR3 length: 20 amino acids. Germline V gene lookup returns CDR1 GTSNPN and CDR2 SVGIG (reference sequence). The V gene end was trimmed by 4 bases and the J gene end by 4 bases; junction bases not matched to a gene: 22. This CDR3 is CAWKNKPWDRDRYSTGELFF. CDR3 DNA: TGTGCCTGGAAAAACAAACCATGGGACAGGGATAGATACAGCACCGGGGAGCTGTTTTTT.

This clone is a singleton in its sample. This chain links TRBV7-2 with TRBJ1-1; no firm D call. CDR1 and CDR2 (germline): SGHTA, FQGNSA. V was trimmed by 5 bases and J by 7 bases, leaving 8 bases between them. This CDR3 contains 11 residues. The CDR3 DNA is TGTGCCAGCAGCCCGTTCCGTGAAGCTTTCTTT. This sequence encodes CASSPFREAFF.